This is a list of T cell receptor beta chains from one sample in a study of T cells in Graves' hyperthyroidism and ophthalmopathy. Each CDR3 protein gets one entry after TCRdb re-called the multiplex PCR reads with MiXCR. Here the sample spans 400,000 to 600,000 distinct CDR3 sequences, around 21% being singletons. The sample taken for sequencing was blood. The receptors were gathered from a man younger than 35 with Graves' hyperthyroidism. Each CDR3 is given with its conserved first and last residue. The order of the fields is J gene, clone size, V gene, D gene, CDR3 DNA, CDR3 protein. The D gene is left open where the match is weak. Expanded clones get a size class; other rows say once, few or many, or leave the size out.

TRBJ1-2 - TRBV6-1 TRBD1 TGTGCCAGCACCCCGTTGGGACAGGGGATCTATGGCTACACCTTC CASTPLGQGIYGYTF
TRBJ2-2 - TRBV5-1 - TGCGCCAGCAGCACAAGCTCGGGACCCACGAACACCGGGGGGCTGTTTTTT CASSTSSGPTNTGGLFF
TRBJ1-1 few TRBV10-3 - TGTGCCATCAGTGAAGGCTATCCAATGATCTACACTGAAGCTTTCTTT CAISEGYPMIYTEAFF
TRBJ1-1 few TRBV15 - TGTGCCACCAGCAGAGTGGGGGGACTCATGAACACTGAAGCTTTCTTT CATSRVGGLMNTEAFF
TRBJ2-7 - TRBV6-5 TRBD1 TGTGCCAGCAGTTACCGGGACAGGCGGACCTACGAGCAGTACTTC CASSYRDRRTYEQYF
TRBJ2-5 once TRBV20-1 - TGCAGTGCTAGAGATACCGGGACCCAGTACTTC CSARDTGTQYF
TRBJ1-5 few TRBV20-1 - TGCAGTGGGGTGGGGGATTTCGGCTCAAATCAGCCCCAGCATTTT CSGVGDFGSNQPQHF
TRBJ2-2 few TRBV5-1 - TGCGCCAGCAGCACGCTCGGGGAGGTGACCGGGGAGCTGTTTTTT CASSTLGEVTGELFF
TRBJ2-7 - TRBV12-3/TRBV12-4 TRBD2 TGTGTCAGCAGAGAGGGACTAGCGGGTTCAACCCAGTACTTC CVSREGLAGSTQYF
TRBJ2-5 many TRBV20-1 TRBD2 TGCAGTGCTAGAGATATACTAGCGGGGGGGCCTAAGACCCAGTACTTC CSARDILAGGPKTQYF
TRBJ2-6 - TRBV2 - TGTGCCAGCAGTCGGACGGTCTCTGGGGCCAACGCCCTGACTTTC CASSRTVSGANALTF
TRBJ2-7 many TRBV2 - TGTGCCAGCAGTGGTCTAAACGAGCAGTACTTC CASSGLNEQYF
TRBJ2-5 many TRBV30 - TGTGCCTGGAGCGGAACCGAGACCCAGTACTTC CAWSGTETQYF
TRBJ2-7 many TRBV5-1 - TGCGCCAGCAGCACGAAGACAGGACCGAGCTCCTACGAGCAGTACTTC CASSTKTGPSSYEQYF
TRBJ2-5 many TRBV7-9 TRBD1 TGTGCCAGCAGCTCCCTGGACAGGGAAGAGACCCAGTACTTC CASSSLDREETQYF
TRBJ1-5 many TRBV28 - TGTGCCAGCACGACAGCCACTAGCAATCAGCCCCAGCATTTT CASTTATSNQPQHF
TRBJ2-7 few TRBV20-1 TRBD1 TGCAGTGCTAGAGATCCCGAACAGGGGGCGCTTCTCGAGCAGTACTTC CSARDPEQGALLEQYF
TRBJ2-4 - TRBV28 TRBD2 TGTGCCAGCAGCGCTAGCGGGAGAGAAAACATTCAGTACTTC CASSASGRENIQYF
TRBJ1-6 many TRBV20-1 - TGCAGTGCCAGACTGATGGGACTGCTTAATTCACCCCTCCACTTT CSARLMGLLNSPLHF
TRBJ2-7 many TRBV6-4 TRBD1 TGTGCCAGCAGTCTCGAGAAGGGACAGGGACTTAGGTACGAGCAGTACTTC CASSLEKGQGLRYEQYF
TRBJ2-7 - TRBV11-1 TRBD2 TGTGCCAGCAGCGTAGGAGGACTAGCCTACGAGCAGTACTTC CASSVGGLAYEQYF
TRBJ1-2 many TRBV19 - TGTGCCAGTAGTCCCACGCCGGGAGACTTGGATGGCTACACCTTC CASSPTPGDLDGYTF
TRBJ1-5 - TRBV12-3/TRBV12-4 TRBD1 TGTGCCAGCAGTCCGCAGACAGGGGGGAGCGGGCCCCAGCATTTT CASSPQTGGSGPQHF